The text below deals with one TCR beta chain. The antigen remains undetermined. This record comes from a study of cytomegalovirus exposure and HLA in healthy donors. Across the whole study: The 120 validation repertoires matched the approximately 700 first-cohort repertoires in platform, a later analysis reported.

Deletions cut 0 bases from V and 0 bases from J, with 12 bases between. Germline V CDR1 and CDR2: MGHRA, YSYEKL. The CDR3 runs 16 residues. General study points: Among the CMV-associated chains, a few were confirmed in vitro as specific for CMV antigens. Rare TCR sequences predominated, though certain public TCRs were found in many donors.

Libraries were prepared by immunoSEQ multiplex PCR; TCRdb keeps only in-frame clonotypes and omits some of them. The sample has 60,000 to 90,000 clones, about 82% seen once. The chain couples TRBV4-1 to TRBJ2-7; D ambiguous. The sequencing sample was made of PBMCs. The receptor was isolated from a man aged 30 to 39 in good health and CMV-seronegative. The CDR3 nucleotides are TGCGCCAGCAGCCAAGATGATAAGGAGATCTCCTACGAGCAGTACTTC. Its translation is CASSQDDKEISYEQYF.